The 20 T cell receptor beta chains below all came from one sample that was sequenced in a study of regulatory T cells in long-lasting Graves disease. Library construction for TCR beta used iRepertoire HTBI primers and Arm-PCR of CDR3 regions. TCRdb reprocessed the multiplex PCR reads via MiXCR and lists one record per CDR3 protein. The sample consists of about 310,000 distinct CDR3 sequences, about 20% of them appearing once. The time point denotes: newly diagnosed GD, antithyroid drugs for less than 3 months. Preparation of the TCR library used RNA extracted from PBMCs. This material consisted of peripheral blood mononuclear cells (PBMCs), taken at new diagnosis, from a patient treated with antithyroid drugs. The receptors come from a female donor with Graves disease.

Concerning this clonotype itself: A read error is the likely source, as a far larger clone sits one nucleotide away. Given the absence of the conserved phenylalanine or tryptophan at the CDR3 end, a read error is likely. The V gene is TRBV2, the J gene TRBJ2-5, with D hard to call. TRBJ2-7 explains the end of the DNA better; the J call may be wrong. The CDR3 loop spans 16 amino acids. Germline loops: CDR1 SNHLY, CDR2 FYNNEI. The CDR3 spells CASSVPSGPSPYEQYS. For the CDR3, the DNA is TGTGCCAGCAGCGTGCCATCAGGCCCTTCCCCCTACGAGCAGTACTCC.

Many counts were recorded for this clonotype. The CDR3, as DNA: TGTGCCAGCAGCCAAGTTTATAGGGGCAGGATCTCCGCAAATGGCTACACCTTC. As protein: CASSQVYRGRISANGYTF. The genes are TRBV3-1 and TRBJ1-2; D is possibly TRBD1 (5 bases). The CDR3 sequence is 18 residues long. Germline V gene sequence: CDR1 LGHDT, CDR2 YNNKEL (reference sequence). Trimming left V 1 base short and J 6 bases short, with 24 bases between.

There are many counts of this clonotype. V and J are TRBV5-1 and TRBJ1-1, with a tentative D call TRBD1 (5 bases). The ends were cut back, 4 bases at V and 7 bases at J, with 17 bases in the middle. There are 14 residues in the CDR3. Looked up from germline, CDR1 is SGHRS and CDR2 is YFSETQ. The chain's CDR3 is CASSLGGVPDEAFF. The CDR3 bases are TGCGCCAGCAGCCTTGGGGGGGTTCCCGATGAAGCTTTCTTT.

On this clonotype itself: A much bigger clone sits one base away, suggesting this may be a read error. No conserved phenylalanine or tryptophan ends this CDR3, so it is likely a read error. The chain has TRBV7-9 and TRBJ1-3; 7 positions match TRBD1. This CDR3 comprises 15 residues. Germline values: CDR1 SEHNR, CDR2 FQNEAQ (reference sequence). Trimming took 0 bases from V and 4 from J; bases not matched to a gene: 3. The DNA for the CDR3 is TGTGCCAGCAGCTTAGCGATGGACAGGGGAAACACCATATATTCT. This gives the protein CASSLAMDRGNTIYS.

This clonotype showed up many times. The chain couples TRBV24-1 to TRBJ2-3, with 11 bases identical to TRBD2. This CDR3 is 16 amino acids long. Trimming took 4 bases from V and 5 from J; bases not matched to a gene: 7. CDR1 is KGHDR, CDR2 SFDVKD, per germline. As DNA, the CDR3 is TGTGCCACCAGTGACCCGCTAGCGGGAGGTCTAGATACGCAGTATTTT. Translation gives CATSDPLAGGLDTQYF.

The V call is TRBV19, the J call TRBJ1-3; no firm D call. V was trimmed by 7 bases and J by 8 bases, leaving 15 bases between them. Germline CDR1 LNHDA, CDR2 SQIVND (reference sequence). This CDR3 spans 13 amino acids. CDR3 coding DNA: TGTGCCAGTACCTCTCTGGGAGGAGACACCATATATTTT. Its protein product is CASTSLGGDTIYF.

A remark on this clonotype: A read error is possible here, since a much larger clone lies one base away. This chain's CDR3 is CASSLAPTARDTQYF. The CDR3 nucleotides read TGCGCCAGCAGCTTGGCCCCGACCGCACGTGATACGCAGTATTTT. V gene TRBV5-1 combines with J gene TRBJ2-3, with D uncertain. The V and J ends lost 0 bases and 6 bases respectively, with 14 bases between them. Germline loops: CDR1 SGHRS, CDR2 YFSETQ. This CDR3 has 15 amino acids.

A word on this clonotype: A much larger clone is a single base away; this may be a read error. The chain is built from TRBV7-2 and TRBJ2-7; no clear D. V was clipped by 6 bases and J by 7 bases, with 19 bases between them. This CDR3 contains 14 residues. Per germline, CDR1 SGHTA and CDR2 FQGNSA. Written as DNA, the CDR3 is TGTGCCAGCAGTTACGAGTCGGCCTACAATGAGCAGTACTTC. Its protein product is CASSYESAYNEQYF.

This chain uses TRBV3-1 with TRBJ1-2; D is unclear. Germline values: CDR1 LGHDT, CDR2 YNNKEL (reference sequence). Trimming pared 7 bases from V and 2 bases from J, leaving 11 bases between. The CDR3 extends over 13 amino acids. CDR3 protein: CASILSPNYGYTF. In DNA form, the CDR3 reads TGTGCCAGCATCTTAAGCCCGAACTATGGCTACACCTTC.

In the case of this clonotype: This may come from a read error, since a much larger clone is one base off. The chain couples TRBV27 to TRBJ2-2, with TRBD2 as a possible D gene (6 bases). The germline V gene has CDR1 MNHEY and CDR2 SMNVEV (reference sequence). The CDR3 length is 13 residues. The CDR3 is CASSLERGGELLF. CDR3 in DNA: TGTGCCAGCAGTTTAGAGAGGGGCGGGGAGCTGCTTTTT.

The CDR3 DNA reads TGTGCCAGCAGCTTAAGGGCGGATTCGGAATACGAGCAGTACTTC. Translated: CASSLRADSEYEQYF. This chain links TRBV7-3 with TRBJ2-7; no clear D gene. The CDR3 spans 15 residues. The germline V and J ends were trimmed by 1 base and 4 bases, with 14 bases remaining between them. Germline V gives CDR1 SGHTA, CDR2 FQGTGA.

At least ten counts were recorded for this clonotype. The chain uses TRBV6-1 and TRBJ1-2; D gene uncertain. This CDR3 contains 16 residues. In germline, CDR1 is MNHNS, CDR2 SASEGT. Trimming left V 6 bases short and J 3 bases short, with 20 bases between. The CDR3 reads CASSMGGGPPDYGYTF. For the CDR3, the DNA is TGTGCCAGCAGCATGGGTGGCGGACCGCCCGACTATGGCTACACCTTC.

This clonotype has just a few counts. J is TRBJ2-7 and V is TRBV4-1, with D maybe TRBD2 (6 bases). Per the germline V gene, CDR1 is MGHRA and CDR2 is YSYEKL. Between the trimmed V and J ends, which lost 2 bases and 0 bases, there was a span of 14 bases. CDR3 size: 16 residues. The CDR3 bases are TGCGCCAGCAGCCAATCCTTAGCGGAAAGCTCCTACGAGCAGTACTTC. Amino acids: CASSQSLAESSYEQYF.

This clonotype was counted many times. V is TRBV27 and J is TRBJ1-2, with TRBD1 matching over 9 bases. The CDR3 loop spans 15 amino acids. J gave up 8 bases and V 5 bases, and 12 bases lay outside the gene matches. Germline CDR1 and CDR2: MNHEY and SMNVEV (reference sequence). The CDR3, as DNA: TGTGCCAGCAGTAGCCCTACAGGGGGCAAGGAGGGCTACACCTTC. The encoded protein is CASSSPTGGKEGYTF.

V is TRBV30 and J is TRBJ1-2; D not resolved. Trimming took off 0 bases at V and 8 bases at J, with 10 bases between the two ends. The germline V gene encodes CDR1 GTSNPN and CDR2 SVGIG (reference sequence). This CDR3 has 12 residues. Here the CDR3 reads CAWSVSTQGYTF. The CDR3 nucleotides are TGTGCCTGGAGTGTATCCACTCAAGGCTACACCTTC.

Worth noting for this clonotype: A much larger clone lies a single base off, so this may be a read error. The genes are TRBV18 and TRBJ2-7; tentatively, D is TRBD2 (5 bases). Germline V CDR1 and CDR2: KGHSH, LQKENI. The CDR3 length is 13 residues. The CDR3 DNA follows: TGTGACAGCTTAGCCGACTACTCCTACGAGCAGTACTTC. This codes for CDSLADYSYEQYF.

This clonotype was detected only a few times. V gene TRBV28 combines with J gene TRBJ2-7; tentative D call: TRBD2 (5 bases). The germline V gene encodes CDR1 MDHEN and CDR2 SYDVKM. Between the trimmed V and J ends, which lost 3 bases and 6 bases, there was a span of 9 bases. The CDR3 contains 12 residues. For the CDR3, the DNA is TGTGCCAGCAGTTTGAAGCGGTCCGAGCAGTACTTC. This translates into CASSLKRSEQYF.

This clonotype was recorded many times. The rearrangement links TRBV19 to TRBJ1-2, with TRBD1 matching over 7 bases. The CDR3 has 15 amino acids. CDR1 and CDR2 (germline): LNHDA, SQIVND (reference sequence). V was clipped by 5 bases and J by 8 bases; unmatched bases: 14. The CDR3 bases are TGTGCCAGTAGTCCACTAGCGGGAGACAGGGCCGGCTACACCTTC. Translation: CASSPLAGDRAGYTF. Using reference TRBV19 and TRBJ1-2 for the parts outside the CDR3, the full variable domain is DGGITQSPKYLFRKEGQNVTLSCEQNLNHDAMYWYRQDPGQGLRLIYYSQIVNDFQKGDIAEGYSVSREKKESFPLTVTSAQKNPTAFYLCASSPLAGDRAGYTFGSGTRLTVV.

This clonotype was detected many times. J is TRBJ2-1 and V is TRBV11-2; 11 nucleotides agree with TRBD2. V lost 4 bases to trimming and J lost 12 bases; unmatched junction nucleotides: 11. The CDR3 totals 15 residues. Germline V CDR1 and CDR2: SGHAT, FQNNGV. CDR3 sequence (DNA): TGTGCCAGCAGCTCACTAGCGGGAGCAAATTCGTGGCAGTTCTTC. Protein sequence: CASSSLAGANSWQFF.

This clonotype was counted ten times or more. The gene calls are TRBV20-1 and TRBJ2-7; 7 bases are a match to TRBD2. The CDR3 covers 14 residues. Germline values: CDR1 DFQATT, CDR2 SNEGSKA (reference sequence). Unmatched junction bases numbered 7, after V lost 1 base and J lost 4 bases. CDR3 amino acids: CSARGGGSNYEQYF. The CDR3 nucleotides read TGCAGTGCTAGAGGGGGCGGGAGTAATTACGAGCAGTACTTC.